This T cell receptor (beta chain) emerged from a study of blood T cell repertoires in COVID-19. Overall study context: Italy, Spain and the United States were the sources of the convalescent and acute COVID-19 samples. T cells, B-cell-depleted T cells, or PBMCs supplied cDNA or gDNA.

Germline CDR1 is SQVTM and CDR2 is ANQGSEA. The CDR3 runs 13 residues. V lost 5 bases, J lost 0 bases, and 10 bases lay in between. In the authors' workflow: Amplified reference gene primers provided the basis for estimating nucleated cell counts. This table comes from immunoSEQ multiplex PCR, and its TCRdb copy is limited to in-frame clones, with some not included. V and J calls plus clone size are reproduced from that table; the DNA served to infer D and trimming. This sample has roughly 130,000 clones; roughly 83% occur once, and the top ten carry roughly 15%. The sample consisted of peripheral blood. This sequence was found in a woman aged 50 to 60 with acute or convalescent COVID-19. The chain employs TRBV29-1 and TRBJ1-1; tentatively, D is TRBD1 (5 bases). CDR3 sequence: CSVPQGLNTEAFF. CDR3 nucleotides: TGCAGCGTTCCCCAGGGCCTGAACACTGAAGCTTTCTTT.